This passage covers 2 T cell receptor beta chains from one sample sequenced in a study of CD4+ T cells in melanoma. Method: immunoSEQ multiplex PCR; TCRdb's copy keeps in-frame clones and lacks some. Seen here are 55,000 or so clones, approximately 70% observed once, and the top ten hold around 4.8%. Sequencing was done on a sample of tumor tissue. The receptor source for this set is a human donor with melanoma.

The J gene is TRBJ1-5, the V gene TRBV6-4, with 8 bases that match TRBD1. V was clipped by 6 bases and J by 4 bases; unmatched bases: 11. The germline CDR1 and CDR2 sequences are MRHNA and SNTAGT. The CDR3 length is 16 residues. This CDR3 is CASRSLGQGDNQPQHF. DNA of the CDR3: TGTGCCAGCAGGTCCCTCGGACAGGGCGATAATCAGCCCCAGCATTTT.

V is TRBV10-3 and J is TRBJ2-5; 7 nucleotides agree with TRBD1. Germline V gene sequence: CDR1 ENHRY, CDR2 SYGVKD. The length of the CDR3 is 15 residues. V was clipped by 0 bases and J by 0 bases; unmatched bases: 1. CDR3 loop: CAISESDRHQETQYF. CDR3 DNA sequence: TGTGCCATCAGTGAGTCGGACAGGCACCAAGAGACCCAGTACTTC.